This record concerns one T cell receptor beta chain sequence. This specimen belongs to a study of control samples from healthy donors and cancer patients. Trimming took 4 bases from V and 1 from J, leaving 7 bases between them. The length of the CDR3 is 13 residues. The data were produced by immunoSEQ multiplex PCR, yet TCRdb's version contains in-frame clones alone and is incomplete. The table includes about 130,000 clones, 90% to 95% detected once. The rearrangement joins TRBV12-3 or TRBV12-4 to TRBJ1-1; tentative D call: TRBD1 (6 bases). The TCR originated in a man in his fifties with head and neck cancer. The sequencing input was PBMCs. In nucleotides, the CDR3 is TGTGCCAGCAGTTACAGGGAGAACACTGAAGCTTTCTTT. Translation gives CASSYRENTEAFF.